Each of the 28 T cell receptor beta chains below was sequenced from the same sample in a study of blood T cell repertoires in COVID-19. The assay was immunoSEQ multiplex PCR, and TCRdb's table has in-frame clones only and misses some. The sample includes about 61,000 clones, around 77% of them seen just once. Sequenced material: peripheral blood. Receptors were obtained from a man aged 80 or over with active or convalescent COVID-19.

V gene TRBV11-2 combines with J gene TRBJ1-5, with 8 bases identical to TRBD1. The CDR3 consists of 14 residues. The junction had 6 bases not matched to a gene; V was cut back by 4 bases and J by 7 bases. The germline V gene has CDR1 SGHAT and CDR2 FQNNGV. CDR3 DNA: TGTGCCAGCAGCTCGGACAGGGAAGGACAGCCCCAGCATTTT. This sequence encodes CASSSDREGQPQHF.

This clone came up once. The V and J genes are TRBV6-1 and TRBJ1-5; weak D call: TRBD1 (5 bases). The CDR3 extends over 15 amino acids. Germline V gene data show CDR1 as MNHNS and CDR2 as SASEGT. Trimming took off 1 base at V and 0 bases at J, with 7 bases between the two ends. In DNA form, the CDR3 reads TGTGCCAGCAGTGAAGGGGGGGATAGCAATCAGCCCCAGCATTTT. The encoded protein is CASSEGGDSNQPQHF.

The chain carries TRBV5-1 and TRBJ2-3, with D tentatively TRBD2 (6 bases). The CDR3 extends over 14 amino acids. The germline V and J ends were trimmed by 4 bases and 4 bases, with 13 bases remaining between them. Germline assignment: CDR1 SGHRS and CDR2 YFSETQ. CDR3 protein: CASSPRLVADTQYF. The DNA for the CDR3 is TGCGCCAGCAGCCCGAGACTAGTGGCAGATACGCAGTATTTT.

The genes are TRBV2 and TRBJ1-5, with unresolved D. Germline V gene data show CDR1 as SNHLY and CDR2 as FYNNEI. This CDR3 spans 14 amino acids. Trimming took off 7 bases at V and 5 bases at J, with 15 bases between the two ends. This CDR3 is CASTNGISYQPQHF. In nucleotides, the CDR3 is TGTGCCAGCACCAACGGGATCTCGTATCAGCCCCAGCATTTT.

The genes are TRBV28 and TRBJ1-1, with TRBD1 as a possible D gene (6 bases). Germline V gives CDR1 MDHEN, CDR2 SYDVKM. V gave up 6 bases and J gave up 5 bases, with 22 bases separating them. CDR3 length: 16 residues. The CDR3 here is CASSAAGTGGATEAFF. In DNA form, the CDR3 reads TGTGCCAGCAGCGCCGCAGGTACCGGGGGGGCGACTGAAGCTTTCTTT.

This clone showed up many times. CDR3 sequence: CASSRTSGYNEQFF. DNA for the CDR3: TGTGCCAGCAGCCGGACTAGCGGATACAATGAGCAGTTCTTC. V and J are TRBV7-3 and TRBJ2-1; 10 bases align to TRBD2. The length of the CDR3 is 14 residues. The J segment lost 4 bases and the V segment lost 5 bases, leaving 2 bases of the junction unmatched. Germline CDR1 and CDR2: SGHTA and FQGTGA.

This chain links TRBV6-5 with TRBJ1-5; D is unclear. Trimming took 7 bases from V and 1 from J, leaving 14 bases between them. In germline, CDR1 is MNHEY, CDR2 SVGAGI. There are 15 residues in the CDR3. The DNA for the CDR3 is TGTGCCAGCACCTTGGGCAGCTGGAGCAATCAGCCCCAGCATTTT. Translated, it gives CASTLGSWSNQPQHF.

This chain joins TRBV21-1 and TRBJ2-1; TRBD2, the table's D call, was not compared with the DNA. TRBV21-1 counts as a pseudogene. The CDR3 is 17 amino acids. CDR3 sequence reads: CASSNSPRGGKYNEQFF. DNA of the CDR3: TGTGCCAGCAGCAACAGCCCGCGCGGGGGGAAGTACAATGAGCAGTTCTTC.

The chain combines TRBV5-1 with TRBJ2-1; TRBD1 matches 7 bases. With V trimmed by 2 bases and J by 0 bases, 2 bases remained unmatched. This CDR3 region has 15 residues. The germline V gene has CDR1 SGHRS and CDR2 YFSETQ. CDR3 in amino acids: CASSLTGDSYNEQFF. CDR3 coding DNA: TGCGCCAGCAGCTTAACAGGGGACTCCTACAATGAGCAGTTCTTC.

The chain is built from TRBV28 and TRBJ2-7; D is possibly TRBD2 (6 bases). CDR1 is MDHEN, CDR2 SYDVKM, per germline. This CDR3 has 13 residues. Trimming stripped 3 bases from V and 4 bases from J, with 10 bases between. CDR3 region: CASSLGGGYEQYF. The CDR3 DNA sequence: TGTGCCAGCAGTTTGGGAGGTGGTTACGAGCAGTACTTC.

CDR3 loop: CASSEAGGLAGRYEQYF. The CDR3 nucleotides are TGTGCCAGCAGTGAAGCGGGAGGACTAGCGGGAAGGTACGAGCAGTACTTC. The chain uses TRBV2 and TRBJ2-7; 12 nucleotides line up with TRBD2. This CDR3 spans 17 amino acids. Germline lookup yields CDR1 SNHLY and CDR2 FYNNEI. V was pared by 0 bases and J by 4 bases, with 7 bases of the junction left unmatched.

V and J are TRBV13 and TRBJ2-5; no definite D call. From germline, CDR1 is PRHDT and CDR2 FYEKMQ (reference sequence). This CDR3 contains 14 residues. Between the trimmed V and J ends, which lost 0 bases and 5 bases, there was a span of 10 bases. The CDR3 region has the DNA TGTGCCAGCAGCTTAGGCGGGTTTAGGGAGACCCAGTACTTC. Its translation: CASSLGGFRETQYF.

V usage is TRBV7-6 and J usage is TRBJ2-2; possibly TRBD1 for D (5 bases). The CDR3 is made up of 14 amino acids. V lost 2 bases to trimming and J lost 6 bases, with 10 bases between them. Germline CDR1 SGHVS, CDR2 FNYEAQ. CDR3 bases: TGTGCCAGCAGCTTAACAGGCCGGTCCGGGGAGCTGTTTTTT. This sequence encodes CASSLTGRSGELFF.

CDR3 in DNA: TGTGCCAGCAGTTACGGAGGCTGGGGGGTCTACGAGCAGTACTTC. Residues: CASSYGGWGVYEQYF. The chain links TRBV6-5 to TRBJ2-7, with D maybe TRBD2 (6 bases). Germline V gene sequence: CDR1 MNHEY, CDR2 SVGAGI. Trimming took 2 bases from V and 3 from J, leaving 14 bases between them. The CDR3 consists of 15 residues.

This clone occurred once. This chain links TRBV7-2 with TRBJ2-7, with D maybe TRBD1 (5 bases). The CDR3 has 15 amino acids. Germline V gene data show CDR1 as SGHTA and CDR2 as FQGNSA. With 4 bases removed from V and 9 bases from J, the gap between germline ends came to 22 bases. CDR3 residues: CASSSMTTTQAVQYF. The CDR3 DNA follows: TGTGCCAGCAGCTCCATGACAACGACACAGGCGGTGCAGTACTTC.

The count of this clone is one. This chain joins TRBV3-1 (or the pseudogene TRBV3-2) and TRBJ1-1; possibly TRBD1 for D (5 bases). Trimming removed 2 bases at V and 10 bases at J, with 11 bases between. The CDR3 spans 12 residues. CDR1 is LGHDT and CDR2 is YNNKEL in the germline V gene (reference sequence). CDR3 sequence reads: CASSQTGSGAFF. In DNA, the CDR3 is TGTGCCAGCAGCCAAACAGGTTCGGGAGCTTTCTTT.

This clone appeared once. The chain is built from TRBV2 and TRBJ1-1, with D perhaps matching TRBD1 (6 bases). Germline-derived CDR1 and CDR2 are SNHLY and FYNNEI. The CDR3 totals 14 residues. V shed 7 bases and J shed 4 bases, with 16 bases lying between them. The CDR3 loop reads CASKGDGVGTEAFF. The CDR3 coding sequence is TGTGCCAGCAAGGGGGATGGGGTTGGCACTGAAGCTTTCTTT. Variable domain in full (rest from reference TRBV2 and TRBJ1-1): EPEVTQTPSHQVTQMGQEVILRCVPISNHLYFYWYRQILGQKVEFLVSFYNNEISEKSEIFDDQFSVERPDGSNFTLKIRSTKLEDSAMYFCASKGDGVGTEAFFGQGTRLTVV.

CDR3 sequence: CASSYSIGSGFEQFF. DNA of the CDR3: TGTGCCAGCAGTTACTCGATCGGTAGCGGGTTTGAGCAGTTCTTC. The chain couples TRBV6-6 to TRBJ2-1, with TRBD2 matching over 7 bases. V was clipped by 0 bases and J by 9 bases; unmatched bases: 8. The germline V gene encodes CDR1 MNHNY and CDR2 SVGAGI (reference sequence). The CDR3 sequence is 15 residues long.

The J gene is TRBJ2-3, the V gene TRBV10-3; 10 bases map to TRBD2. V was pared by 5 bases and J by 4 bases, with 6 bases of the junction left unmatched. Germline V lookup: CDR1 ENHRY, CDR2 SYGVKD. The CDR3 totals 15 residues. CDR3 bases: TGTGCCATCAGTAATACAGCGGGAGGGCCAGATACGCAGTATTTT. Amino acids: CAISNTAGGPDTQYF.

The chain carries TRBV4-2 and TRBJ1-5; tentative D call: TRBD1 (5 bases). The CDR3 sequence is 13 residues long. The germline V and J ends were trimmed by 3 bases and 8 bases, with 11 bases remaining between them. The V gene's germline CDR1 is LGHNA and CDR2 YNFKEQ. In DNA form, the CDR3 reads TGTGCCAGCAGCCAGGGGCTCGTGGAGCCCCAGCATTTT. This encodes CASSQGLVEPQHF.

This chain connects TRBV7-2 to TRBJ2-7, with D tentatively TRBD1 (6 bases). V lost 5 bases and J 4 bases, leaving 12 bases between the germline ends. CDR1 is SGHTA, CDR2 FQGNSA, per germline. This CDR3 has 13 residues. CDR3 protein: CASSRYRDYEQYF. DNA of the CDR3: TGTGCCAGCAGCCGATACAGGGATTACGAGCAGTACTTC.

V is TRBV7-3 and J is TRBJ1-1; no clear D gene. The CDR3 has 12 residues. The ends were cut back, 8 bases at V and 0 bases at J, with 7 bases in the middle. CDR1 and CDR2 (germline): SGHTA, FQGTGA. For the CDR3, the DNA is TGTGCCAGCCGGGGATTGAACACTGAAGCTTTCTTT. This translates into CASRGLNTEAFF.

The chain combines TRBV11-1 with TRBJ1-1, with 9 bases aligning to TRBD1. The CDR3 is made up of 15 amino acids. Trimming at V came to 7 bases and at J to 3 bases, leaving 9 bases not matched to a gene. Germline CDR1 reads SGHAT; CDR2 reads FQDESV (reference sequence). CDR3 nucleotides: TGTGCCAGCACTGTGTCACAGGGGGCGGACACTGAAGCTTTCTTT. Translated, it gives CASTVSQGADTEAFF.

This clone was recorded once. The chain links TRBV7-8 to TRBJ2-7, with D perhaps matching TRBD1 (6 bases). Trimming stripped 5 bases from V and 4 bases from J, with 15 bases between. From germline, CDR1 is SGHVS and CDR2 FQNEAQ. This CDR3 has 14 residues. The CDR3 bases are TGTGCCAGCAGCCGCGTCAGGGGCGATTACGAGCAGTACTTC. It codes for CASSRVRGDYEQYF.

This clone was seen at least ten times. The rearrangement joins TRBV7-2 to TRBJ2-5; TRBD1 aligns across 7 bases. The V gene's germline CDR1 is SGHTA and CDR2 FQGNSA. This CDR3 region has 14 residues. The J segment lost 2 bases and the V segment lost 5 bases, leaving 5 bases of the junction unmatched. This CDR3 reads CASSTGTVQETQYF. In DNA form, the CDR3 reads TGTGCCAGCAGCACCGGGACAGTACAAGAGACCCAGTACTTC.

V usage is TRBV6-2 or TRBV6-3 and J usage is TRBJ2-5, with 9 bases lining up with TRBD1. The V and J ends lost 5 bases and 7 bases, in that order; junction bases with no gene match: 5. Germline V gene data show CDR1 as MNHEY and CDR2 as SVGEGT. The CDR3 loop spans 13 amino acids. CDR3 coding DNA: TGTGCCAGCAGTACAGGGGGCTGGGGGACCCAGTACTTC. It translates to CASSTGGWGTQYF.

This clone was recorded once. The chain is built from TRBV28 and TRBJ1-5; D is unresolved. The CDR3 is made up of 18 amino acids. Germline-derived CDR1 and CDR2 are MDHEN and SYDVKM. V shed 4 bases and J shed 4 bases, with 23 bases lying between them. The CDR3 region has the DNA TGTGCCAGCAGTTCGCTCCGTGTTGTCGGAGGGATGAATCAGCCCCAGCATTTT. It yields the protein CASSSLRVVGGMNQPQHF.

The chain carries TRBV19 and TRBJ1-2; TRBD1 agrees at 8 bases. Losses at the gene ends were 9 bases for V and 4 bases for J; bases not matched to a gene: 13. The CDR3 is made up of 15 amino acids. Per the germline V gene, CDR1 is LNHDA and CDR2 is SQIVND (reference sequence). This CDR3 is CASRYQGAGAYGYTF. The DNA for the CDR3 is TGTGCCAGCAGATATCAGGGGGCCGGCGCCTATGGCTACACCTTC.